A single sample gave rise to the 18 T cell receptor beta chains below, sequenced in a study of shared clonotypes between healthy human individuals. Sequencing was performed with immunoSEQ multiplex PCR; in TCRdb, only in-frame clones are kept and a portion is missing. The sample lists a few million clones; about 92% were seen once. Sequenced: naive CD4+ T cells sorted from blood. Subset denoted: CD45RA+ positively selected. Receptor source: a man aged 18 to 29 in good health.

V is TRBV5-4 and J is TRBJ1-6; 11 bases match TRBD1. This CDR3 has 15 residues. Germline assignment: CDR1 SGHNT and CDR2 YYREEE (reference sequence). The V gene end was trimmed by 4 bases and the J gene end by 9 bases; junction bases not matched to a gene: 6. The DNA of the CDR3 is TGTGCCAGCAGCCCAGGACAGGGGGCCGGTTCACCCCTCCACTTT. As protein: CASSPGQGAGSPLHF. Full variable domain (rest looked up from reference TRBV5-4 and TRBJ1-6): ETGVTQSPTHLIKTRGQQVTLRCSSQSGHNTVSWYQQALGQGPQFIFQYYREEENGRGNFPPRFSGLQFPNYSSELNVNALELDDSALYLCASSPGQGAGSPLHFGNGTRLTVT.

This clone came up once. A junction end diverges from the germline sequence, so it may reflect a read error. The chain recombines TRBV11-2 with TRBJ1-4, with D perhaps matching TRBD1 (6 bases). The germline CDR1 and CDR2 sequences are SGHAT and FQNNGV. The CDR3 sequence is 13 residues long. Here the CDR3 reads CASSLDMGWDTLF. The DNA of the CDR3 is TGTGCCAGCAGCTTAGATATGGGGTGGGACACCCTTTTT. The whole variable domain, filled in from reference TRBV11-2 and TRBJ1-4, reads EAGVAQSPRYKIIEKRQSVAFWCNPISGHATLYWYQQILGQGPKLLIQFQNNGVVDDSQLPKDRFSAERLKGVDSTLKIQPAKLEDSAVYLCASSLDMGWDTLFGSGTQLSVL.

This clone was counted once. Distinct nucleotide sequences in the sample also encode this CDR3. The chain joins TRBV19 to TRBJ2-7; 8 nucleotides match TRBD1. Germline CDR1 is LNHDA and CDR2 is SQIVND (reference sequence). CDR3 length: 15 residues. The V segment lost 1 base and the J segment 3 bases; nucleotides outside the gene matches: 5. For the CDR3, the DNA is TGTGCCAGTAGTATAGCGGCAGGGGGCAGCTACGAGCAGTACTTC. This translates into CASSIAAGGSYEQYF.

Regarding this clone: Within the sample, other DNA sequences also encode this same CDR3. The chain is built from TRBV11-2 and TRBJ2-1; 9 bases align to TRBD2. Germline V gene lookup returns CDR1 SGHAT and CDR2 FQNNGV. The CDR3 length is 15 residues. The ends lost 4 bases at V and 4 bases at J; junction bases unmatched: 5. The CDR3 is CASSSLAGAYNEQFF. The CDR3 nucleotides are TGTGCCAGCAGCTCGTTAGCGGGAGCTTACAATGAGCAGTTCTTC.

This sequence joins TRBV7-9 and TRBJ1-2; D gene unclear. Germline V gene data show CDR1 as SEHNR and CDR2 as FQNEAQ (reference sequence). This CDR3 has 16 amino acids. V shed 5 bases and J shed 4 bases, with 20 bases lying between them. The DNA for the CDR3 is TGTGCCAGCAGCCAGGCGGCCACCGGCGGGCCCTATGGCTACACCTTC. Protein sequence: CASSQAATGGPYGYTF. Using reference TRBV7-9 and TRBJ1-2 for the parts outside the CDR3, the full variable domain is DTGVSQNPRHKITKRGQNVTFRCDPISEHNRLYWYRQTLGQGPEFLTYFQNEAQLEKSRLLSDRFSAERPKGSFSTLEIQRTEQGDSAMYLCASSQAATGGPYGYTFGSGTRLTVV.

V gene TRBV7-2 combines with J gene TRBJ2-5, with 9 bases fitting TRBD2. The germline V gene has CDR1 SGHTA and CDR2 FQGNSA. This CDR3 contains 15 residues. V gave up 1 base and J gave up 4 bases; unmatched junction bases: 4. CDR3 DNA sequence: TGTGCCAGCAGCTTAGTGTCTAGCGGGATAGAGACCCAGTACTTC. It codes for CASSLVSSGIETQYF.

On this clone itself: Other DNA sequences in the same sample also yield this CDR3. J is TRBJ1-5 and V is TRBV10-3; 8 bases are shared with TRBD1. Germline V CDR1 and CDR2: ENHRY, SYGVKD. The CDR3 spans 15 residues. After removal of 2 bases from V and 0 bases from J, the junction contained 0 bases not matched to a gene. CDR3: CAISEQGASNQPQHF. CDR3 nucleotides: TGTGCCATCAGTGAGCAGGGGGCTAGCAATCAGCCCCAGCATTTT.

The CDR3 DNA sequence: TGTGCCAGCAGTTACGGGACAGGGGGCCGTGAGACCCAGTACTTC. Residues: CASSYGTGGRETQYF. The V and J genes are TRBV6-5 and TRBJ2-5, with 12 nucleotides matching TRBD1. CDR3 size: 15 residues. Germline values: CDR1 MNHEY, CDR2 SVGAGI. J gave up 5 bases and V 2 bases, and 3 bases lay outside the gene matches.

The V and J genes are TRBV6-1 and TRBJ2-2, with D possibly TRBD2 on 5 matching bases. Trimming pared 5 bases from V and 2 bases from J, leaving 9 bases between. CDR1 is MNHNS and CDR2 is SASEGT in the germline V gene. The CDR3 has 14 amino acids. CDR3 sequence (DNA): TGTGCCAGCAGTTTAGGACTTAACACCGGGGAGCTGTTTTTT. Translating gives CASSLGLNTGELFF.

In the case of this clone: This sample includes further DNA sequences coding for the same CDR3. The chain joins TRBV7-9 to TRBJ2-4; 8 bases agree with TRBD2. V shed 3 bases and J 3 bases; nucleotides not matched to a gene: 1. Germline CDR1 and CDR2: SEHNR and FQNEAQ (reference sequence). The length of the CDR3 is 14 residues. The CDR3 loop reads CASSLAGGKNIQYF. Here the CDR3 DNA reads TGTGCCAGCAGCTTGGCGGGAGGCAAAAACATTCAGTACTTC.

V usage is TRBV18 and J usage is TRBJ2-1; 14 bases line up with TRBD2. CDR1 and CDR2 from the germline V gene are KGHSH and LQKENI. The length of the CDR3 is 15 residues. The V and J ends lost 5 bases and 7 bases, in that order; junction bases with no gene match: 4. The CDR3 DNA reads as TGTGCCAGCTCATCCGGGACTAGCGGGGGTAATGAGCAGTTCTTC. It encodes CASSSGTSGGNEQFF.

A word on this clone: The sample has other DNA sequences that encode this CDR3 too. DNA for the CDR3: TGTGCCAGCAGTCGACAGGGGGCCGGGGAGACCCAGTACTTC. It translates to CASSRQGAGETQYF. J is TRBJ2-5 and V is TRBV2; 10 nucleotides line up with TRBD1. The CDR3 contains 14 residues. Looked up from germline, CDR1 is SNHLY and CDR2 is FYNNEI. With 5 bases clipped from V and 5 bases from J, the junction kept 5 bases outside the gene matches.

V gene TRBV5-1 combines with J gene TRBJ2-7; 16 bases fit TRBD2. Trimming cost V 4 bases and J 1 base; bases outside gene matches: 11. Germline V gene data show CDR1 as SGHRS and CDR2 as YFSETQ. The CDR3 runs 19 residues. The CDR3 protein is CASSPGLAGGSLGSYEQYF. In DNA form, the CDR3 reads TGCGCCAGCAGCCCGGGACTAGCGGGAGGGTCTTTAGGGTCCTACGAGCAGTACTTC.

As DNA, the CDR3 is TGTGCCAGCTCACTAAACAATCAGCCCCAGCATTTT. Residues: CASSLNNQPQHF. The genes are TRBV18 and TRBJ1-5; D remains ambiguous. Trimming removed 4 bases at V and 3 bases at J, with 4 bases between. The CDR3 has 12 amino acids. The germline V gene has CDR1 KGHSH and CDR2 LQKENI.

The J gene is TRBJ1-1, the V gene TRBV6-1, with D unclear. Germline CDR1 and CDR2: MNHNS and SASEGT. The ends were cut back, 6 bases at V and 8 bases at J, with 10 bases in the middle. CDR3 size: 11 residues. The CDR3 region is CASSQGREAFF. DNA for the CDR3: TGTGCCAGCAGCCAAGGGCGGGAAGCTTTCTTT.

CDR3 sequence (DNA): TGTGCCAGCAGTGTGGCGCGCGAGCAGTACTTC. Amino acid sequence: CASSVAREQYF. This chain joins TRBV11-2 and TRBJ2-7; D is unresolved. Germline assignment: CDR1 SGHAT and CDR2 FQNNGV. V dropped 6 bases and J dropped 6 bases, with 9 bases sitting between them. This CDR3 spans 11 amino acids.

The chain joins TRBV2 to TRBJ1-2; weak D call: TRBD1 (6 bases). CDR3 length: 14 residues. The V gene's germline CDR1 is SNHLY and CDR2 FYNNEI. Trimming removed 6 bases at V and 4 bases at J, with 15 bases between. CDR3 nucleotides: TGTGCCAGCAGCCTTGACCGGGGGCCCTATGGCTACACCTTC. Its protein is CASSLDRGPYGYTF.

The chain couples TRBV5-1 to TRBJ1-1, with D unclear. Germline V CDR1 and CDR2: SGHRS, YFSETQ. This CDR3 has 16 residues. V shed 0 bases and J shed 3 bases, with 15 bases lying between them. The CDR3 here is CASSLDRRARDTEAFF. The CDR3 bases are TGCGCCAGCAGCTTGGATCGGAGGGCGCGGGACACTGAAGCTTTCTTT.